Listed below are T cell receptor beta chains from one sample, sequenced in a study of T cells in Graves' hyperthyroidism and ophthalmopathy. Using its own MiXCR run on the multiplex PCR reads, TCRdb lists one record per CDR3 protein. The sample has around 560,000 distinct CDR3 sequences, 16% seen once. Specimen: blood. The source of these receptors is a woman aged 18 to 35 with Graves' hyperthyroidism. Both conserved end residues are trimmed from each CDR3.

v_call cdr3_length cdr3_aa
TRBV18 12 ASSPGDRVGEAF
TRBV5-6 12 ASSSGQGLGGYT
TRBV28 11 ASSLPATYEQY
TRBV19 12 ASSAGQVSTEQY
TRBV7-2 14 ASSFPGSIPTDTQY
TRBV20-1 10 SARQANYGCT
TRBV15 13 ATEWDRESGTEAF
TRBV2 10 ASSAPRKEQF
TRBV19 12 ASSIRTGRTEAF
TRBV6-1 10 ATAEIQETQY
TRBV19 13 ASSSREGRNTEAF
TRBV20-1 14 SARDSSGVGYNEQF
TRBV27 13 ASSSGTERLYEQY
TRBV14 12 ASRGGGSGNTIY
TRBV6-1 13 ASKQQGGGNTEAF
TRBV14 13 ASSPRVSSGNTIY
TRBV7-9 12 ASSLATREETQY